This T cell receptor (beta chain) was recovered during a study of beta chain features in type 1 diabetes. Across the whole study: Regarding age, gender and cell yields, patients proved similar to healthy donors.

Since all of the isolated RNA was reverse transcribed, expressed TCRB transcripts were what got sequenced. The data were produced by immunoSEQ multiplex PCR, yet TCRdb's version contains in-frame clones alone and is incomplete. The repertoire includes hundreds of thousands of clones, roughly a sixth of them detected once, and roughly 0.098% sits in the top ten. The CDR3 is 15 amino acids. The V gene lost 2 bases and the J gene lost 3 bases, with 8 bases spanning the gap. Looked up from germline, CDR1 is MDHEN and CDR2 is SYDVKM. In its sample, this clone was seen a few times. Sequenced material: naive CD4+ T cells from blood. This TCR came from a young man in good health. The gene calls are TRBV28 and TRBJ1-6; D is perhaps TRBD1 (5 bases). The CDR3 DNA reads TGTGCCAGCAGTTTAGGGGCAGTCTATAATTCACCCCTCCACTTT. Translation: CASSLGAVYNSPLHF.